Below are 5 T cell receptor beta chains sequenced from a single sample in a study of long-term antiretroviral therapy in people with HIV. The libraries were made with immunoSEQ v3.0 at survey level. The data were produced by immunoSEQ multiplex PCR, yet TCRdb's version contains in-frame clones alone and is incomplete. The sample records around 40,000 clones, 80% to 90% being singletons. The material was unsorted PBMCs, obtained 2.2 years after starting antiretroviral therapy. These receptors came from a man aged 18 to 30 with HIV.

This sequence joins TRBV6-5 and TRBJ1-1; tentatively, D is TRBD1 (5 bases). Trimming left V 2 bases short and J 4 bases short, with 8 bases between. Germline CDR1 MNHEY, CDR2 SVGAGI. This CDR3 has 13 residues. CDR3 bases: TGTGCCAGCAGTTACGGGGGGTTCACTGAAGCTTTCTTT. This gives the protein CASSYGGFTEAFF.

V usage is TRBV10-3 and J usage is TRBJ1-1; 7 bases agree with TRBD1. Germline V gene data show CDR1 as ENHRY and CDR2 as SYGVKD. The CDR3 is 16 amino acids. V was pared by 2 bases and J by 0 bases, with 6 bases of the junction left unmatched. This CDR3 reads CAISEPNRGLNTEAFF. The CDR3 DNA follows: TGTGCCATCAGTGAGCCGAACAGGGGCTTGAACACTGAAGCTTTCTTT.

The chain combines TRBV27 with TRBJ2-7, with D perhaps matching TRBD2 (5 bases). Per germline, CDR1 MNHEY and CDR2 SMNVEV (reference sequence). CDR3 size: 13 residues. V dropped 4 bases and J dropped 7 bases, with 14 bases sitting between them. Here the CDR3 DNA reads TGTGCCAGCAGTTCATTCGGGGTTCATGAGCAGTACTTC. Encoded protein: CASSSFGVHEQYF.

The chain recombines TRBV10-2 with TRBJ1-1; no clear D gene. CDR3 length equals 11 residues. The V gene lost 4 bases and the J gene lost 10 bases, with 10 bases spanning the gap. Germline V gives CDR1 WSHSY, CDR2 SAAADI. In DNA, the CDR3 is TGCGCCAGCAGTGGCGGAGTTGGAGCTTTCTTT. It translates to CASSGGVGAFF.

The V call is TRBV4-3, the J call TRBJ2-1; D unresolved. V was pared by 0 bases and J by 2 bases, with 8 bases between. This CDR3 has 15 residues. Germline-derived CDR1 and CDR2 are LGHNA and YSLEER. CDR3 residues: CASSQDNHPYNEQFF. In DNA form, the CDR3 reads TGCGCCAGCAGCCAAGATAACCATCCCTACAATGAGCAGTTCTTC.